These 20 T cell receptor beta chains were all obtained from the same sample, sequenced in a study of blood T cell repertoires in COVID-19. Produced via immunoSEQ multiplex PCR; TCRdb's table is partial and in-frame only. The data contain some 300,000 clones, 90% of them seen just once; the ten biggest clones take up roughly 1%. Sequenced material: peripheral blood. The receptor source for this set is a woman aged 40 to 50 with COVID-19, enrolled during active disease.

The chain combines TRBV3-1 (or the pseudogene TRBV3-2) with TRBJ2-4; 7 nucleotides match TRBD1. This CDR3 region has 18 residues. Germline V gene lookup returns CDR1 LGHDT and CDR2 YNNKEL (reference sequence). The ends lost 0 bases at V and 0 bases at J; junction bases unmatched: 8. DNA for the CDR3: TGTGCCAGCAGCCAAGATTTAGGACAGGATCTAGCCAAAAACATTCAGTACTTC. Translation gives CASSQDLGQDLAKNIQYF.

The CDR3 protein is CASQGGLNTEAFF. The DNA for the CDR3 is TGTGCCAGTCAAGGGGGCCTGAACACTGAAGCTTTCTTT. The chain employs TRBV7-9 and TRBJ1-1; 7 nucleotides match TRBD1. The germline V gene encodes CDR1 SEHNR and CDR2 FQNEAQ (reference sequence). This CDR3 spans 13 amino acids. J was trimmed by 0 bases and V by 9 bases; bases with no gene match: 4.

This sequence joins TRBV30 and TRBJ2-7; 7 nucleotides align to TRBD2. Germline V lookup: CDR1 GTSNPN, CDR2 SVGIG (reference sequence). V lost 4 bases and J lost 7; bases outside the gene matches: 4. This CDR3 has 11 amino acids. In nucleotides, the CDR3 is TGTGCCTGGACTAGCGGAGGGGAGCAGTACTTC. This codes for CAWTSGGEQYF.

V and J are TRBV19 and TRBJ1-2; TRBD1 matches 12 bases. The V and J ends lost 7 bases and 0 bases, in that order; junction bases with no gene match: 9. CDR3 size: 17 residues. Germline V gene lookup returns CDR1 LNHDA and CDR2 SQIVND (reference sequence). DNA for the CDR3: TGTGCCAGTACCCCAAGGGGACAGGGGGCTTCTAACTATGGCTACACCTTC. Translating gives CASTPRGQGASNYGYTF.

DNA of the CDR3: TGCGCCAGCAGTGAAAGCAGGGGGAACTATGGCTACACCTTC. Encoded protein: CASSESRGNYGYTF. V gene TRBV10-2 combines with J gene TRBJ1-2; 7 bases align to TRBD1. Germline V CDR1 and CDR2: WSHSY, SAAADI. J was trimmed by 2 bases and V by 3 bases; bases with no gene match: 3. The CDR3 consists of 14 residues.

J is TRBJ2-7 and V is TRBV27, with D maybe TRBD1 (6 bases). V lost 3 bases and J 1 base, leaving 13 bases between the germline ends. The CDR3 is 15 residues long. Germline-derived CDR1 and CDR2 are MNHEY and SMNVEV (reference sequence). CDR3 sequence reads: CASSFEGVSSYEQYF. The CDR3 coding sequence is TGTGCCAGCAGTTTCGAGGGGGTTTCTTCCTACGAGCAGTACTTC.

The chain carries TRBV3-1 (or the pseudogene TRBV3-2) and TRBJ1-2, with 11 bases identical to TRBD1. V shed 3 bases and J 6 bases; nucleotides not matched to a gene: 9. CDR3 length: 16 residues. Germline loops: CDR1 LGHDT, CDR2 YNNKEL (reference sequence). In DNA form, the CDR3 reads TGTGCCAGCAGCCAGTACGGGACAGGGGGAAGAGATGGCTACACCTTC. This encodes CASSQYGTGGRDGYTF.

V and J are TRBV5-4 and TRBJ1-2, with 7 bases matching TRBD1. This CDR3 contains 13 residues. V trimming: 4 bases; J trimming: 8 bases; junction bases outside the gene matches: 8. Germline V gene data show CDR1 as SGHNT and CDR2 as YYREEE (reference sequence). The CDR3 DNA is TGTGCCAGCAGCCCCGACAGGGCGGGAGGCTACACCTTC. Its translation: CASSPDRAGGYTF.

The V call is TRBV6-5, the J call TRBJ1-2; TRBD1 matches 11 bases. Germline trimming cut 2 bases from V and 7 bases from J; bases unmatched to any gene: 6. The CDR3 is 15 amino acids. Germline lookup yields CDR1 MNHEY and CDR2 SVGAGI. DNA of the CDR3: TGTGCCAGCAGTTACGCGGGACAGGGGGGAGGTGGCTACACCTTC. Its translation: CASSYAGQGGGGYTF.

The rearrangement links TRBV5-4 to TRBJ2-7; weak D call: TRBD2 (5 bases). V lost 0 bases, J lost 0 bases, and 10 bases lay in between. CDR3 length: 15 amino acids. Germline V gives CDR1 SGHNT, CDR2 YYREEE (reference sequence). The CDR3 here is CASSLDGLSSYEQYF. The CDR3, as DNA: TGTGCCAGCAGCTTGGATGGACTTTCCTCCTACGAGCAGTACTTC.

J is TRBJ1-1 and V is TRBV3-1 (or the pseudogene TRBV3-2); 9 bases are shared with TRBD1. Germline values: CDR1 LGHDT, CDR2 YNNKEL (reference sequence). CDR3 length: 17 amino acids. V trimming: 4 bases; J trimming: 4 bases; junction bases outside the gene matches: 13. The CDR3 loop reads CASSPDVDRGWSTEAFF. The CDR3 coding sequence is TGTGCCAGCAGCCCTGATGTGGACAGGGGATGGAGCACTGAAGCTTTCTTT.

This sequence joins TRBV5-1 and TRBJ1-3; a possible D gene is TRBD1 (5 bases). CDR1 and CDR2 from the germline V gene are SGHRS and YFSETQ. CDR3 length: 15 residues. V was trimmed by 5 bases and J by 0 bases, leaving 12 bases between them. The CDR3 spells CASRGRADSGNTIYF. In DNA form, the CDR3 reads TGCGCCAGCAGAGGCAGGGCCGACTCTGGAAACACCATATATTTT.

V and J are TRBV5-6 and TRBJ2-6; 12 bases fit TRBD1. The junction had 4 bases not matched to a gene; V was cut back by 3 bases and J by 3 bases. The germline gives CDR1 SGHDT, CDR2 YYEEEE. The CDR3 length is 17 residues. CDR3 nucleotides: TGTGCCAGCAGCTGGGACAGGGGGCGCGGTGGGGCCAACGTCCTGACTTTC. Translation gives CASSWDRGRGGANVLTF.

In regard to this clone: The sample carries other DNA sequences with the same CDR3. In DNA, the CDR3 is TGTGCCAGCAGCCAGACAGGGACCTATGGCTACACCTTC. It encodes CASSQTGTYGYTF. The rearrangement links TRBV12-3 or TRBV12-4 to TRBJ1-2; 7 bases match TRBD1. The CDR3 extends over 13 amino acids. After removal of 6 bases from V and 4 bases from J, the junction contained 5 bases not matched to a gene.

V usage is TRBV7-2 and J usage is TRBJ1-2; possibly TRBD1 for D (5 bases). This CDR3 has 15 amino acids. Germline V gene lookup returns CDR1 SGHTA and CDR2 FQGNSA. The V gene lost 2 bases and the J gene lost 5 bases, with 15 bases spanning the gap. The CDR3 DNA follows: TGTGCCAGCAGCTTAAATAGTTTTCAGGGTTATGGCTACACCTTC. It is translated as CASSLNSFQGYGYTF.

The chain uses TRBV5-1 and TRBJ2-7; TRBD2 might be the D (7 bases). The CDR3 consists of 15 residues. V dropped 6 bases and J dropped 5 bases, with 21 bases sitting between them. Germline V gives CDR1 SGHRS, CDR2 YFSETQ. The CDR3 bases are TGCGCCAGCACATTGGGGGGGGCGGTTGTCAACGAGCAGTACTTC. Its protein is CASTLGGAVVNEQYF.

This chain joins TRBV28 and TRBJ1-2; the match to TRBD1 covers 9 bases. This CDR3 contains 14 residues. The junction had 11 bases not matched to a gene; V was cut back by 6 bases and J by 9 bases. The germline gives CDR1 MDHEN, CDR2 SYDVKM. This CDR3 reads CASSLKDRGKSYTF. CDR3 in DNA: TGTGCCAGCAGCCTAAAAGACAGGGGGAAGAGCTACACCTTC.

V usage is TRBV28 and J usage is TRBJ1-2, with D maybe TRBD1 (5 bases). V lost 5 bases and J 7 bases, leaving 8 bases between the germline ends. Germline values: CDR1 MDHEN, CDR2 SYDVKM. This CDR3 has 11 residues. CDR3 in amino acids: CASSLRVGYTF. The DNA of the CDR3 is TGTGCCAGCAGTCTCAGGGTTGGCTACACCTTC.

The V gene is TRBV6-2 or TRBV6-3, the J gene TRBJ2-2, with TRBD2 matching over 7 bases. There are 14 residues in the CDR3. The ends lost 2 bases at V and 3 bases at J; junction bases unmatched: 0. Germline CDR1 reads MNHEY; CDR2 reads SVGEGT. The CDR3 DNA is TGTGCCAGCAGTTACCGGGAGGACACCGGGGAGCTGTTTTTT. Amino acids: CASSYREDTGELFF.

The chain links TRBV7-9 to TRBJ2-4; 8 nucleotides align to TRBD2. With 3 bases clipped from V and 3 bases from J, the junction kept 4 bases outside the gene matches. CDR3 length: 15 amino acids. Per the germline V gene, CDR1 is SEHNR and CDR2 is FQNEAQ (reference sequence). The CDR3 loop reads CASSFGGARKNIQYF. The CDR3 nucleotides read TGTGCCAGCAGCTTCGGGGGGGCCCGCAAAAACATTCAGTACTTC.